Only a few counts were recorded for the clone carrying this T cell receptor beta chain. As yet, its antigen is unknown. This specimen comes from a study of response to subunit inactivated influenza vaccine. Findings and limits, study-wide: The authors suggested that every seasonal influenza vaccination recruits few new T cells.

Trimming shortened V by 5 bases and J by 6 bases, and 14 bases separated the two germline ends. The CDR3 has 13 amino acids. Germline V gives CDR1 SGHAT, CDR2 FQNNGV. One entry per CDR3 protein results from TCRdb running MiXCR on the RT-PCR reads. In the table there are about 700,000 distinct CDR3 sequences, about 14% of which are singletons. The genes are TRBV11-2 and TRBJ2-7; a possible D gene is TRBD2 (5 bases). The receptor was isolated from a man aged 50-60 years who received an inactivated influenza vaccine. Material: PBMCs from blood, obtained around 15 days before vaccination. Here the CDR3 DNA reads TGTGCCAGCAGCCGAGGGCCCGCGGGCGAGCAGTACTTC. This translates into CASSRGPAGEQYF.